This entry concerns a single TCR beta chain. This clonotype was counted a few times. The antigen this receptor binds is unknown. No base quality information exists; no much larger clone differs at one position. This sample was included in a study of T cells in Graves' hyperthyroidism and ophthalmopathy (dated by TCRdb to about 2019). Concerning the study at large: Peripheral blood samples were taken at the time of initial diagnosis, prior to any treatment. A discovery cohort of around 100 patients, 43 with Graves' ophthalmopathy and about 58 with stable Graves' hyperthyroidism, was used to find distinguishing TCR V-J signatures. Whether ophthalmopathy could be predicted prospectively was tested in an independent validation cohort made up of fewer than 20 hyperthyroidism patients plus 17 patients who later progressed to ophthalmopathy. For training and testing, the 100 patients in the discovery cohort were randomly divided in a 7:3 ratio. In about 6 Graves' hyperthyroidism patients, the study also compared T-cell repertoires from thyroid tissue with T-cell repertoires from blood. After blood sampling, hyperthyroidism patients were treated with methimazole at a starting dose of 30 mg daily, and ophthalmopathy patients were treated with high-dose intravenous methylprednisolone. According to the paper, TCR Vbeta CDR3 sequencing was carried out on about 140 peripheral blood samples, which came from fewer than 50 ophthalmopathy, under 80 hyperthyroidism and about 17 progressor patients. Points the paper makes about the study in general: Most expanded thyroid clonotypes (frequency above 0.001) were also detected in blood, a finding suggesting that blood repertoires may reflect thyroid immune responses. In validation, progression to ophthalmopathy was predicted by the model with 70.59% sensitivity and roughly 76% specificity, a median of approximately 6.5 months before onset. No statistical method was used to fix the sample size in advance, and group allocation was not hidden from the investigators. A model built on a 13 V-J signature distinguished ophthalmopathy from stable hyperthyroidism, reaching 87.88% sensitivity and about 81% specificity in cross-validation and 80%/75% in testing.

Hyperthyroidism patients were newly diagnosed, with disease duration under 2 months, and aged 18 to 65 years. Any patient with an uncontrolled infection, another autoimmune disease, pregnancy or lactation was excluded. Diagnoses were based on clinical symptoms, serum thyroxine and TRAb, thyroid ultrasound and orbital computed tomography. For progressor patients, blood was drawn at the first diagnosis of hyperthyroidism, before any ophthalmopathy symptoms had appeared. PBMCs were isolated from 10 ml of fresh peripheral blood by Ficoll-Paque density gradient centrifugation. Patients classed as progressors first received a Graves' hyperthyroidism diagnosis and then went on to develop ophthalmopathy during follow-up. Total RNA was extracted with Trizol reagent, and quality was checked on an Agilent 2100 Bioanalyzer. Amplification of TCR beta CDR3 regions was carried out from RNA transcripts. The TCR CDR3 was subjected to a first round of RT-PCR using the HTBI primer set and the Qiagen OneStep RT-PCR kit. The libraries were constructed in a second round of multiplex PCR and then size-selected and purified. Libraries were sequenced paired-end with 100 bp reads on an Illumina HiSeq2000. The published analysis was carried out like this. Raw data were processed with SOAPnuke, discarding reads with adapters, uncalled bases, mean Phred below 15, or no exact constant-primer or identifier match. COPE v1.2.5 was used to merge high-quality paired reads, and clonotypes were defined as unique nucleotide sequences. Clonotypes were aligned to IMGT TRBV, TRBD and TRBJ reference segments using MiTCR v1.1. The analysis included only V-J combinations with a frequency above 0.0001, which together covered around 99% of the repertoires. The TCS score was defined as F50 (clonal expansion) divided by E x V (chaos), with BLOSUM62-based TCRdist calculated between CDR3 peptides within each V-J. Welch's t-statistics and random forest reduced 500 to 650 V-J features to 13, which were used in a naive Bayes classifier (R e1071). Using fastp trimming at Q25 and MiXCR clonotype assembly, TCRdb reanalyzed the public sequencing data and kept in-frame beta chains. Identical CDR3 protein sequences are pooled into one entry, listed with their most common genes and DNA. The V and J calls shown here were made by TCRdb, not taken from the authors' results. The sample includes hundreds of thousands of distinct CDR3 sequences, with approximately 19% observed a single time. The ten most abundant clones make up over 15% of the sample.

The CDR3 goes from the cysteine to the phenylalanine over 12 residues. Just CDR3 DNA is preserved here, 36 bases in frame from base 1. V and J are truncated by 5 bases and 11 bases respectively, leaving an intervening sequence of 12 bases. CDR1 and CDR2 are drawn from the germline V gene: MNHNS, SASEGT. The sequenced material came from blood. The receptor was derived from a woman between 45 and 60 years old with Graves' hyperthyroidism that later progressed to Graves' ophthalmopathy. The receptor chain draws on TRBV6-1 and TRBJ1-4; a weak D assignment points to TRBD1 (5 bases agree). CDR3 region: CASSQGLWKLFF. The DNA is as follows: TGTGCCAGCAGTCAGGGATTGTGGAAACTGTTTTTT.